These T cell receptor beta chains were read from a single sample in a study of identical twins. TCRdb itself ran the 5' RACE reads through MiXCR, one entry per CDR3 protein. The table shows 700,000 or so distinct CDR3 sequences, with 8.6% occurring only once. The same specimen was also included in a second study, on yellow fever vaccine responses in identical twins.

Sequencing was performed on PBMCs. These receptors came from a woman between 18 and 29 years old in good health. Each CDR3 is given with its conserved first and last residue. Fields, in order: clone size, V gene, D gene, J gene, CDR3 protein, CDR3 DNA. The D gene is left open where the match is weak. For some rows the clone size is stated as once, few or many, or as a class when expanded; others skip it.

clone size: many
V gene: TRBV5-1
D gene: TRBD1
J gene: TRBJ2-7
CDR3 protein: CASSGRAGTERSSYEQYF
CDR3 DNA: TGCGCCAGCAGCGGAAGAGCCGGGACAGAGAGGAGCTCCTACGAGCAGTACTTC

clone size: few
V gene: TRBV10-3
D gene: .
J gene: TRBJ2-7
CDR3 protein: CAIRTDLGGEQYF
CDR3 DNA: TGTGCCATCAGAACCGATCTAGGAGGCGAGCAGTACTTC

clone size: few
V gene: TRBV2
D gene: .
J gene: TRBJ2-1
CDR3 protein: CASDEGGAPLKQFF
CDR3 DNA: TGTGCCAGCGATGAGGGGGGAGCCCCTCTGAAGCAGTTCTTC

clone size: .
V gene: TRBV6-4
D gene: .
J gene: TRBJ2-5
CDR3 protein: CACSLGPLGELERETQYF
CDR3 DNA: TGTGCCTGCAGTTTGGGCCCTCTGGGAGAGTTGGAGCGAGAGACCCAGTACTTC

clone size: few
V gene: TRBV10-1
D gene: TRBD2
J gene: TRBJ2-5
CDR3 protein: CASSESKSLAGRQETQYF
CDR3 DNA: TGCGCCAGCAGTGAGTCGAAGTCTCTAGCGGGGCGCCAAGAGACCCAGTACTTC

clone size: .
V gene: TRBV5-4
D gene: .
J gene: TRBJ2-5
CDR3 protein: CASSDTGKETQYF
CDR3 DNA: TGTGCCAGCAGTGATACAGGGAAGGAGACCCAGTACTTC

clone size: .
V gene: TRBV5-4
D gene: TRBD2
J gene: TRBJ2-5
CDR3 protein: CASSLGGAGGQETQYF
CDR3 DNA: TGTGCCAGCAGCCTTGGGGGAGCGGGGGGGCAGGAGACCCAGTACTTC

clone size: .
V gene: TRBV29-1
D gene: .
J gene: TRBJ2-5
CDR3 protein: CSVEDTAGKETQYF
CDR3 DNA: TGCAGCGTTGAAGATACGGCAGGCAAAGAGACCCAGTACTTC

clone size: .
V gene: TRBV11-2
D gene: TRBD2
J gene: TRBJ2-1
CDR3 protein: CASSLGLADNNEQFF
CDR3 DNA: TGTGCCAGCAGCTTAGGTCTAGCGGATAACAATGAGCAGTTCTTC

clone size: .
V gene: TRBV4-1
D gene: TRBD1
J gene: TRBJ2-1
CDR3 protein: CASSHLGGQGLNEQFF
CDR3 DNA: TGCGCCAGCAGCCACCTCGGGGGACAGGGGTTAAATGAGCAGTTCTTC

clone size: .
V gene: TRBV6-1
D gene: TRBD2
J gene: TRBJ2-3
CDR3 protein: CASLTSARTDTQYF
CDR3 DNA: TGTGCCAGCCTAACTAGCGCCCGCACAGATACGCAGTATTTT

clone size: .
V gene: TRBV4-1
D gene: .
J gene: TRBJ2-2
CDR3 protein: CASSQTVGNTGELFF
CDR3 DNA: TGCGCCAGCAGCCAAACCGTTGGGAACACCGGGGAGCTGTTTTTT

clone size: many
V gene: TRBV5-1
D gene: .
J gene: TRBJ1-1
CDR3 protein: CASSLDGGSGTEAFF
CDR3 DNA: TGCGCCAGCAGCTTGGATGGAGGGAGCGGCACTGAAGCTTTCTTT

clone size: few
V gene: TRBV7-3
D gene: .
J gene: TRBJ2-2
CDR3 protein: CASSRLKTGELFF
CDR3 DNA: TGTGCCAGCAGTCGACTGAAGACCGGGGAGCTGTTTTTT

clone size: .
V gene: TRBV18
D gene: .
J gene: TRBJ2-7
CDR3 protein: CASSPDPPVMGEQYF
CDR3 DNA: TGTGCCAGCTCACCGGACCCCCCCGTGATGGGCGAGCAGTACTTC

clone size: .
V gene: TRBV20-1
D gene: TRBD2
J gene: TRBJ2-7
CDR3 protein: CSAMDLADTYEQYF
CDR3 DNA: TGCAGTGCTATGGACCTAGCGGATACCTACGAGCAGTACTTC

clone size: .
V gene: TRBV6-5
D gene: TRBD1
J gene: TRBJ2-7
CDR3 protein: CASSYDRGYSYEQYF
CDR3 DNA: TGTGCCAGCAGTTACGACAGGGGGTATTCCTACGAGCAGTACTTC

clone size: .
V gene: TRBV3-1
D gene: TRBD1
J gene: TRBJ1-1
CDR3 protein: CASSQGTGQMNTEAFF
CDR3 DNA: TGTGCCAGCAGCCAAGGAACGGGACAGATGAACACTGAAGCTTTCTTT

clone size: few
V gene: TRBV20-1
D gene: TRBD2
J gene: TRBJ2-3
CDR3 protein: CSARDIAGALDTQYF
CDR3 DNA: TGCAGTGCTAGAGACATAGCGGGGGCCTTGGATACGCAGTATTTT

clone size: .
V gene: TRBV5-1
D gene: .
J gene: TRBJ2-5
CDR3 protein: CASSLDPGESETQYF
CDR3 DNA: TGCGCCAGCAGCTTGGATCCAGGTGAAAGCGAGACCCAGTACTTC

clone size: .
V gene: TRBV5-1
D gene: TRBD1
J gene: TRBJ1-4
CDR3 protein: CASRQGQGYEKLFF
CDR3 DNA: TGCGCCAGCAGACAGGGACAGGGCTATGAAAAACTGTTTTTT

clone size: .
V gene: TRBV10-3
D gene: TRBD2
J gene: TRBJ2-1
CDR3 protein: CAISDTQVAGGNEQFF
CDR3 DNA: TGTGCCATCAGTGACACTCAGGTAGCGGGAGGCAATGAGCAGTTCTTC

clone size: .
V gene: TRBV24-1
D gene: .
J gene: TRBJ2-2
CDR3 protein: CATTQGGELFF
CDR3 DNA: TGTGCCACCACCCAGGGCGGGGAGCTGTTTTTT

clone size: many
V gene: TRBV5-1
D gene: .
J gene: TRBJ1-6
CDR3 protein: CASSLDTRGNSPLHF
CDR3 DNA: TGCGCCAGCAGCTTGGATACCAGGGGAAATTCACCCCTCCACTTT

clone size: .
V gene: TRBV20-1
D gene: TRBD1
J gene: TRBJ1-5
CDR3 protein: CSAPGQGSNQPQHF
CDR3 DNA: TGCAGTGCCCCTGGACAGGGTAGCAATCAGCCCCAGCATTTT

clone size: few
V gene: TRBV19
D gene: .
J gene: TRBJ1-2
CDR3 protein: CASSGSARGRQLDYGYTF
CDR3 DNA: TGTGCCAGTAGTGGGTCCGCGAGGGGGAGACAGCTGGACTATGGCTACACCTTC

clone size: few
V gene: TRBV12-3/TRBV12-4
D gene: TRBD2
J gene: TRBJ2-5
CDR3 protein: CASSSRGGYGETQYF
CDR3 DNA: TGTGCCAGCAGTTCCCGGGGGGGGTACGGGGAGACCCAGTACTTC

clone size: few
V gene: TRBV24-1
D gene: .
J gene: TRBJ2-3
CDR3 protein: CATSDSKGAAKSTDTQYF
CDR3 DNA: TGTGCCACCAGTGATAGTAAAGGGGCGGCAAAGAGCACAGATACGCAGTATTTT

clone size: few
V gene: TRBV20-1
D gene: .
J gene: TRBJ1-4
CDR3 protein: CSARMEGRRRDKLFF
CDR3 DNA: TGCAGTGCTAGAATGGAAGGCCGTCGAAGGGATAAACTGTTTTTT

clone size: .
V gene: TRBV11-2
D gene: TRBD1
J gene: TRBJ2-1
CDR3 protein: CASRIDRGQNEQFF
CDR3 DNA: TGTGCCAGCAGGATAGACAGGGGGCAAAATGAGCAGTTCTTC

clone size: many
V gene: TRBV11-2
D gene: TRBD1
J gene: TRBJ2-2
CDR3 protein: CASSSRTGDGELFF
CDR3 DNA: TGTGCCAGCAGCTCCCGGACAGGGGATGGGGAGCTGTTTTTT

clone size: .
V gene: TRBV5-5
D gene: TRBD1
J gene: TRBJ1-5
CDR3 protein: CASSLGVQGAGQPQHF
CDR3 DNA: TGTGCCAGCAGCTTGGGGGTACAGGGGGCTGGTCAGCCCCAGCATTTT

clone size: few
V gene: TRBV7-9
D gene: .
J gene: TRBJ2-1
CDR3 protein: CASSSPSGRDEQFF
CDR3 DNA: TGTGCCAGCAGCTCCCCGTCAGGGAGAGATGAGCAGTTCTTC

clone size: few
V gene: TRBV7-2
D gene: .
J gene: TRBJ2-3
CDR3 protein: CASSTPTGQSRF
CDR3 DNA: TGTGCCAGCAGCACTCCGACGGGACAATCACGTTTT

clone size: .
V gene: TRBV28
D gene: TRBD2
J gene: TRBJ2-1
CDR3 protein: CASSPRGVWNEQFF
CDR3 DNA: TGTGCCAGCAGTCCTCGGGGGGTCTGGAATGAGCAGTTCTTC

clone size: .
V gene: TRBV24-1
D gene: TRBD2
J gene: TRBJ2-3
CDR3 protein: CATSETTSFKTDTQYF
CDR3 DNA: TGTGCCACCAGTGAGACGACTAGCTTTAAGACAGATACGCAGTATTTT

clone size: few
V gene: TRBV29-1
D gene: .
J gene: TRBJ2-3
CDR3 protein: CSARTANTDTQYF
CDR3 DNA: TGCAGCGCGAGGACAGCCAACACAGATACGCAGTATTTT

clone size: .
V gene: TRBV20-1
D gene: .
J gene: TRBJ2-7
CDR3 protein: CSAFSTAGSYEQYF
CDR3 DNA: TGCAGTGCTTTTTCTACAGCAGGCTCCTACGAGCAGTACTTC

clone size: few
V gene: TRBV29-1
D gene: TRBD1
J gene: TRBJ2-2
CDR3 protein: CSARGQSGELFF
CDR3 DNA: TGCAGCGCCAGGGGGCAGAGCGGGGAGCTGTTTTTT

clone size: .
V gene: TRBV3-1
D gene: .
J gene: TRBJ2-2
CDR3 protein: CASSQAATGELFF
CDR3 DNA: TGTGCCAGCAGCCAAGCGGCCACCGGGGAGCTGTTTTTT

clone size: many
V gene: TRBV12-3/TRBV12-4
D gene: TRBD2
J gene: TRBJ2-3
CDR3 protein: CASSSGGSTDTQYF
CDR3 DNA: TGTGCCAGCAGTAGCGGGGGGAGCACAGATACGCAGTATTTT

clone size: .
V gene: TRBV7-9
D gene: TRBD1
J gene: TRBJ1-1
CDR3 protein: CASGRGLRDRVNTEAFF
CDR3 DNA: TGTGCCAGCGGCCGTGGGCTTCGGGACAGGGTTAACACTGAAGCTTTCTTT

clone size: many
V gene: TRBV12-3/TRBV12-4
D gene: .
J gene: TRBJ2-3
CDR3 protein: CASRASRTTDTQYF
CDR3 DNA: TGTGCCAGCAGGGCATCCCGCACCACAGATACGCAGTATTTT

clone size: few
V gene: TRBV6-6
D gene: TRBD1
J gene: TRBJ2-7
CDR3 protein: CASRPLGQVEQYF
CDR3 DNA: TGTGCCAGCAGGCCGTTAGGACAGGTCGAGCAGTACTTC

clone size: few
V gene: TRBV27
D gene: .
J gene: TRBJ2-1
CDR3 protein: CASSLKLDYGNEQFF
CDR3 DNA: TGTGCCAGCAGTTTAAAACTGGACTACGGAAATGAGCAGTTCTTC

clone size: few
V gene: TRBV12-3/TRBV12-4
D gene: .
J gene: TRBJ2-5
CDR3 protein: CASHEGYQGGWETQYF
CDR3 DNA: TGTGCCAGCCATGAGGGATACCAGGGCGGGTGGGAGACCCAGTACTTC

clone size: many
V gene: TRBV12-3/TRBV12-4
D gene: .
J gene: TRBJ2-3
CDR3 protein: CASSASGTDTQYF
CDR3 DNA: TGTGCCAGCAGTGCTAGCGGCACAGATACGCAGTATTTT

clone size: many
V gene: TRBV5-1
D gene: .
J gene: TRBJ2-1
CDR3 protein: CASSLVGASYNEQFF
CDR3 DNA: TGCGCCAGCAGCTTGGTAGGGGCCTCCTACAATGAGCAGTTCTTC

clone size: .
V gene: TRBV25-1
D gene: .
J gene: TRBJ2-2
CDR3 protein: CASRSISGSNTGELFF
CDR3 DNA: TGTGCCAGCAGGAGTATTAGCGGATCGAACACCGGGGAGCTGTTTTTT

clone size: few
V gene: TRBV20-1
D gene: TRBD1
J gene: TRBJ1-2
CDR3 protein: CSARKDRGHGYTF
CDR3 DNA: TGCAGTGCTAGAAAGGACAGGGGTCACGGCTACACCTTC

clone size: .
V gene: TRBV12-3/TRBV12-4
D gene: .
J gene: TRBJ1-1
CDR3 protein: CASRGGLDAEAFF
CDR3 DNA: TGTGCCAGTCGGGGGGGGTTGGACGCTGAAGCTTTCTTT

clone size: .
V gene: TRBV30
D gene: .
J gene: TRBJ2-3
CDR3 protein: CAWSVEEDTQYF
CDR3 DNA: TGTGCCTGGAGTGTAGAGGAAGATACGCAGTATTTT

clone size: few
V gene: TRBV10-3
D gene: .
J gene: TRBJ2-7
CDR3 protein: CAISDPRDSSSYEQYF
CDR3 DNA: TGTGCCATCAGTGACCCCAGGGACTCGAGCTCCTACGAGCAGTACTTC